This T cell receptor beta chain emerged from a study of blood T cell repertoires in COVID-19. The overall study: Acute and convalescent COVID-19 specimens originated in the United States, Italy and Spain.

Authors' analysis steps: Researchers report that nucleated cell counts were estimated from reference gene primer amplification. The assay was immunoSEQ multiplex PCR, and TCRdb's table has in-frame clones only and misses some. That table supplies the V and J calls and clone size; D and trimming were determined from the DNA. The table includes more than 90,000 clones, more than 70% detected once. The germline V gene has CDR1 SGHRS and CDR2 YFSETQ. This CDR3 is 15 amino acids long. V gave up 4 bases and J gave up 1 base; unmatched junction bases: 6. Sequenced: peripheral blood. The rearrangement joins TRBV5-1 to TRBJ1-1; 8 nucleotides align to TRBD1. This TCR derives from a woman aged 30 to 39 with acute or convalescent COVID-19. The CDR3 DNA follows: TGCGCCAGCAGCGCCTTCAGGGGGCAGAACACTGAAGCTTTCTTT. It yields the protein CASSAFRGQNTEAFF.